The clone carrying this T cell receptor (beta chain) was counted a few times. Unmatched junction bases numbered 10, after V lost 3 bases and J lost 2 bases. The germline CDR1 and CDR2 sequences are SGHAT and FQNNGV. The CDR3 length is 17 residues. Using a J-beta primer mix together with a sample-barcoded 5' primer, a second PCR was run for roughly 6 to 11 cycles. One entry per CDR3 protein results from TCRdb running MiXCR on the 5' RACE reads. The sample lists 1.5 million to 2 million distinct CDR3 sequences; about 39% were seen once. This specimen comes from a study of blood T cells in healthy people across ages.

The receptor's source is a human donor in good health. Sequencing input: blood. The chain has TRBV11-2 and TRBJ2-3; 8 positions match TRBD2. The CDR3 here is CASSFPASGGLTDTQYF. DNA of the CDR3: TGTGCCAGCAGCTTCCCGGCCAGCGGGGGCCTCACAGATACGCAGTATTTT.